This T cell receptor beta chain was profiled in a study of shared clonotypes between healthy human individuals. It was into CD45RA+ naive and CD45RA-negative memory subsets that the CD4+ cells were split. The germline V gene encodes CDR1 SGHTA and CDR2 FQGNSA. V was trimmed by 4 bases and J by 3 bases, leaving 14 bases between them. This CDR3 comprises 15 residues. Clones were sequenced by immunoSEQ multiplex PCR, and TCRdb holds only the in-frame ones, with some missing. The sample shows 2,500,000 or so clones, just under 95% of them seen only once. Sequenced: naive CD4+ T cells from PBMCs. The subset was: CD45RA+ positively selected. The genes are TRBV7-2 and TRBJ2-3, with TRBD2 as a possible D gene (6 bases). The receptor's source is a man aged 18 to 30 in good health. Some clones in this sample may be carry-over from other donors' samples. The CDR3 coding sequence is TGTGCCAGCAGCTCCACTACCGCGGGGACAGATACGCAGTATTTT. It translates to CASSSTTAGTDTQYF.